A selection of T cell receptor beta chains follows, all from one sample in a study of cytomegalovirus exposure and HLA in healthy donors. Profiling relied on immunoSEQ multiplex PCR, and the TCRdb table lists in-frame clones only, not all of them. The repertoire holds approximately 140,000 clones, with 70% to 90% as singletons. Sequencing was performed on PBMCs. All receptors derive from a boy between 10 and 17 years old in good health and CMV-seronegative. The CDR3 runs from the conserved cysteine through the conserved F or W. A D gene is named only where the DNA matches it firmly. Some rows have no size entry. The others give once, few or many, or a class for an expanded clone.

v_call,d_call,clone_size,cdr3_length,j_call,cdr3_aa,cdr3_nt
TRBV6-6,NA,NA,12,TRBJ2-7,CASSHKTYEQYF,TGTGCCAGCAGCCACAAAACCTACGAGCAGTACTTC
TRBV30,TRBD1,NA,14,TRBJ1-2,CAWTGQAANYGYTF,TGTGCCTGGACCGGACAGGCAGCTAACTATGGCTACACCTTC
TRBV6-6,NA,NA,14,TRBJ2-7,CASSYVAFWNEQYF,TGTGCCAGCAGTTATGTAGCGTTTTGGAACGAGCAGTACTTC
TRBV15,TRBD2,once,18,TRBJ2-1,CATSSYFSGGAFLGEQFF,TGTGCCACCAGCAGTTATTTTAGCGGGGGGGCTTTCCTGGGTGAGCAGTTCTTC
TRBV21-1,NA,NA,13,TRBJ2-7,CASTRDTGREQYF,TGTGCCAGCACCCGGGACACGGGTAGGGAGCAGTACTTC
TRBV15,TRBD1,NA,14,TRBJ2-7,CATSYRTGTHEQYF,TGTGCCACCAGCTACCGGACAGGGACGCACGAGCAGTACTTC
TRBV18,TRBD1,NA,13,TRBJ1-1,CASSRDRNTEAFF,TGTGCCAGCTCTCGGGACAGAAACACTGAAGCTTTCTTT
TRBV7-2,TRBD1,NA,15,TRBJ2-2,CASTRGQTNTGELFF,TGTGCCAGCACCAGGGGACAGACCAACACCGGGGAGCTGTTTTTT
TRBV19,NA,NA,16,TRBJ2-1,CASSIASASSYNEQFF,TGTGCCAGTAGTATAGCTAGCGCTAGCTCCTACAATGAGCAGTTCTTC
TRBV6-5,NA,NA,14,TRBJ1-1,CASRAQGPSTEAFF,TGTGCCAGCAGAGCACAGGGCCCGAGCACTGAAGCTTTCTTT
TRBV6-1,TRBD1,NA,14,TRBJ2-5,CASSFGQAIETQYF,TGTGCCAGCAGTTTTGGACAGGCAATAGAGACCCAGTACTTC
TRBV7-8,TRBD2,NA,16,TRBJ2-5,CASSPQIGSGKETQYF,TGTGCCAGCAGCCCCCAAATCGGTAGCGGGAAAGAGACCCAGTACTTC
TRBV19,TRBD1,NA,13,TRBJ2-7,CASSRDRGYEQYF,TGTGCCAGTAGTAGGGACAGGGGCTACGAGCAGTACTTC
TRBV4-3,NA,NA,13,TRBJ1-2,CASSQDRGSGYTF,TGCGCCAGCAGCCAAGACAGGGGCTCTGGCTACACCTTC
TRBV6-5,TRBD1,NA,15,TRBJ1-1,CASTQRQGAVTEAFF,TGTGCCAGCACTCAGAGACAGGGGGCGGTCACTGAAGCTTTCTTT
TRBV30,NA,NA,12,TRBJ1-1,CAWSGGSVKAFF,TGTGCCTGGAGTGGGGGCAGCGTCAAAGCTTTCTTT
TRBV10-2,TRBD1,NA,14,TRBJ1-5,CASKETGSGQPQHF,TGCGCCAGCAAAGAGACAGGGTCGGGTCAGCCCCAGCATTTT
TRBV5-6,TRBD1,NA,15,TRBJ1-6,CASSLARGQESPLHF,TGTGCCAGCAGCTTGGCTAGGGGGCAGGAATCACCCCTCCACTTT
TRBV4-3,TRBD2,NA,15,TRBJ2-7,CASSQDRGGSYEQYF,TGCGCCAGCAGCCAAGATCGGGGGGGATCCTACGAGCAGTACTTC
TRBV4-3,TRBD1,NA,16,TRBJ2-2,CASSQDHRGPDGELFF,TGCGCCAGCAGCCAAGATCACAGGGGGCCAGACGGGGAGCTGTTTTTT
TRBV6-6,NA,NA,14,TRBJ1-6,CASRRGQRNSPLHF,TGTGCCAGCAGAAGAGGACAGAGAAATTCACCCCTCCACTTT
TRBV7-2,NA,once,14,TRBJ2-2,CASSLQGSTGELFF,TGTGCCAGCAGCTTACAGGGAAGCACCGGGGAGCTGTTTTTT
TRBV7-9,NA,NA,12,TRBJ2-7,CSSSPGEYEQYF,TGTTCCAGCAGCCCAGGGGAATACGAGCAGTACTTC
TRBV10-3,NA,NA,16,TRBJ2-1,CAISEPGVAPYNEQFF,TGTGCCATCAGTGAACCCGGGGTAGCGCCATACAATGAGCAGTTCTTC
TRBV4-1,TRBD2,NA,15,TRBJ2-7,CASSHISGGAYEQYF,TGCGCCAGCAGCCACATTAGCGGGGGGGCGTACGAGCAGTACTTC
TRBV5-1,NA,NA,14,TRBJ2-3,CASSFVSSTDTQYF,TGCGCCAGCAGCTTCGTATCTAGCACAGATACGCAGTATTTT
TRBV7-9,NA,NA,13,TRBJ1-2,CASSLDRDYGYTF,TGTGCCAGCAGCTTAGACAGAGACTATGGCTACACCTTC
TRBV4-2,TRBD2,NA,15,TRBJ2-1,CASSVSGRAWDEQFF,TGTGCCAGCAGCGTCAGCGGGAGGGCCTGGGATGAGCAGTTCTTC
TRBV4-1,TRBD1,once,16,TRBJ2-7,CASSQAGTGLGYEQYF,TGCGCCAGCAGCCAAGCCGGGACAGGATTAGGGTACGAGCAGTACTTC
TRBV7-2,TRBD1,NA,14,TRBJ1-1,CASRKPGQGARAFF,TGTGCCAGCAGGAAGCCGGGACAGGGAGCCCGCGCTTTCTTT
TRBV7-9,TRBD2,few,18,TRBJ2-1,CASSLGGLAGELGNEQFF,TGTGCCAGCAGCTTAGGAGGACTAGCGGGAGAGTTAGGCAATGAGCAGTTCTTC
TRBV5-4,TRBD2,NA,17,TRBJ2-5,CASSPMGLAGVQETQYF,TGTGCCAGCAGCCCGATGGGTCTAGCGGGAGTGCAGGAGACCCAGTACTTC
TRBV10-3,NA,NA,14,TRBJ2-1,CAIDNSDSYNEQFF,TGTGCCATCGACAATAGCGACTCCTACAATGAGCAGTTCTTC
TRBV5-1,NA,NA,15,TRBJ1-1,CASSLVTGSNTEAFF,TGCGCCAGCAGCTTGGTTACGGGATCAAACACTGAAGCTTTCTTT
TRBV7-9,NA,NA,17,TRBJ2-5,CASTRRHDRLVQETQYF,TGTGCCAGCACCCGAAGACACGACCGGCTCGTACAAGAGACCCAGTACTTC
TRBV4-3,TRBD2,NA,18,TRBJ2-3,CASSQGPSGGPHTDTQYF,TGCGCCAGCAGCCAAGGGCCTAGCGGGGGGCCTCACACAGATACGCAGTATTTT
TRBV6-6,NA,NA,14,TRBJ2-3,CASSYSLAPDTQYF,TGTGCCAGCAGTTATAGTCTAGCCCCAGATACGCAGTATTTT
TRBV10-3,NA,NA,14,TRBJ2-3,CAISGRQGTDTQYF,TGTGCCATCAGTGGACGACAGGGCACAGATACGCAGTATTTT
TRBV27,TRBD2,NA,15,TRBJ2-3,CASRLAGGPPGTQYF,TGTGCCAGCAGGCTAGCGGGAGGGCCCCCTGGCACGCAGTATTTT
TRBV30,TRBD2,once,15,TRBJ2-3,CAWSVLAGHTDTQYF,TGTGCCTGGAGTGTACTAGCGGGACACACAGATACGCAGTATTTT
TRBV19,TRBD1,NA,13,TRBJ2-3,CASSNYRGDTQYF,TGTGCCAGTAGCAACTACAGGGGAGATACGCAGTATTTT
TRBV7-3,TRBD1,NA,14,TRBJ2-2,CASSLGQGTGELFF,TGTGCCAGCAGCCTGGGACAGGGGACCGGGGAGCTGTTTTTT
TRBV7-2,TRBD2,NA,15,TRBJ2-3,CASSLDGSGRDTQYF,TGTGCCAGCAGCTTAGACGGTAGCGGGAGGGATACGCAGTATTTT
TRBV6-6,NA,NA,14,TRBJ2-5,CASSRQVLLETQYF,TGTGCCAGCAGTCGACAGGTCTTACTGGAGACCCAGTACTTC
TRBV27,TRBD2,NA,16,TRBJ2-1,CASSSFGTSDYNEQFF,TGTGCCAGCAGTTCTTTTGGGACTAGCGACTACAATGAGCAGTTCTTC
TRBV7-2,TRBD1,NA,14,TRBJ1-6,CASSLDRVPSPLHF,TGTGCCAGCAGCCTGGACAGGGTACCTTCACCCCTCCACTTT
TRBV4-1,NA,NA,13,TRBJ2-7,CASSQGIQYEQYF,TGCGCCAGCAGCCAAGGTATACAGTACGAGCAGTACTTC
TRBV5-1,NA,NA,13,TRBJ1-1,CASRDTLNTEAFF,TGCGCCAGCAGGGACACATTGAACACTGAAGCTTTCTTT
TRBV6-5,NA,few,13,TRBJ1-2,CASSYVQWDGYTF,TGTGCCAGCAGTTATGTACAGTGGGATGGCTACACCTTC
TRBV4-3,TRBD1,few,16,TRBJ2-1,CASSQDSDRGGNEQFF,TGCGCCAGCAGCCAAGATTCGGACAGGGGGGGGAATGAGCAGTTCTTC